One sample yielded the 11 T cell receptor beta chains listed below, sequenced in a study of T cell repertoires in cytomegalovirus infection (dated by TCRdb to about 2019). Sequencing took place on an Illumina HiSeq 1500. Starting from the raw public reads, TCRdb applied fastp trimming at Q25, assembled clones with MiXCR and retained in-frame beta chains. All rows with the same CDR3 protein become a single entry with the most common DNA and genes. The sample includes under 300,000 distinct CDR3 sequences, with 15% to 20% observed a single time. The ten largest clones take up less than 50% of the sample. The sequencing sample was made of CD8+ T cells from PBMCs. These receptors were taken from a human donor in good health (CMV status not recorded). Some clones in this sample may be carry-over from other donors' samples.

As regards this clonotype: This may come from a read error, since a much larger clone is one base off. This chain connects TRBV28 to TRBJ2-2, with D possibly matching TRBD2 (6 bases). Germline values: CDR1 MDHEN, CDR2 SYDVKM. The germline V and J ends were trimmed by 3 bases and 6 bases, with 14 bases remaining between them. The CDR3 is made up of 15 amino acids. The DNA of the CDR3 is TGTGCCAGCAGTTTCGGGACTCCCTTTGCCGGGGAGCTGTTTTTT. Encoded protein: CASSFGTPFAGELFF. The full variable domain, completed using reference TRBV28 and TRBJ2-2, is DVKVTQSSRYLVKRTGEKVFLECVQDMDHENMFWYRQDPGLGLRLIYFSYDVKMKEKGDIPEGYSVSREKKERFSLILESASTNQTSMYLCASSFGTPFAGELFFGEGSRLTVL.

This chain's CDR3 is CASSEYFGQGTYEQYF. The DNA of the CDR3 is TGTGCCAGCAGTGAATACTTCGGACAGGGCACCTACGAGCAGTACTTC. The chain has TRBV25-1 and TRBJ2-7; 8 bases are a match to TRBD1. J lost 2 bases, V lost 0 bases, and 6 bases had no gene match. In germline, CDR1 is MGHDK, CDR2 SYGVNS. The CDR3 totals 16 residues.

This clonotype was recorded at least ten times. The chain joins TRBV6-1 to TRBJ1-2, with D maybe TRBD1 (5 bases). Germline values: CDR1 MNHNS, CDR2 SASEGT. V was clipped by 5 bases and J by 4 bases, with 17 bases between them. This CDR3 is built from 15 residues. CDR3 bases: TGTGCCAGCAGTTCCGGGGCCCTCGATGGCTATGGCTACACCTTC. Its translation is CASSSGALDGYGYTF.

This chain links TRBV28 with TRBJ2-1, with 7 nucleotides matching TRBD1. Germline V gene lookup returns CDR1 MDHEN and CDR2 SYDVKM. The length of the CDR3 is 15 residues. V shed 4 bases, J shed 4 bases, and the junction held 7 bases outside the gene matches. The CDR3 DNA is TGTGCCAGCAGTTCACAGGGGTCAGGGTACAATGAGCAGTTCTTC. Its protein product is CASSSQGSGYNEQFF. The entire variable domain, with the rest obtained from reference TRBV28 and TRBJ2-1, is as follows: DVKVTQSSRYLVKRTGEKVFLECVQDMDHENMFWYRQDPGLGLRLIYFSYDVKMKEKGDIPEGYSVSREKKERFSLILESASTNQTSMYLCASSSQGSGYNEQFFGPGTRLTVL.

This clonotype was observed at least ten times. The CDR3 DNA reads as TGTGCCAGCAGCTTGGGACAACCTGGAAACACCATATATTTT. It translates to CASSLGQPGNTIYF. The gene calls are TRBV7-2 and TRBJ1-3; tentatively, D is TRBD1 (6 bases). Germline loops: CDR1 SGHTA, CDR2 FQGNSA. The CDR3 is 14 residues long. The V and J ends lost 3 bases and 2 bases respectively, with 8 bases between them.

The V gene is TRBV7-9, the J gene TRBJ2-7, with D unclear. V was shortened by 1 base and J by 7 bases, with 14 bases between the two germline ends. The CDR3 sequence is 14 residues long. CDR1 is SEHNR and CDR2 is FQNEAQ in the germline V gene (reference sequence). The CDR3 DNA reads as TGTGCCAGCAGCTTAGATCCGGGCAGGCGGGAGCAGTACTTC. Its translation: CASSLDPGRREQYF.

This clonotype was counted ten times or more. The chain has TRBV28 and TRBJ2-3; 12 bases align to TRBD2. This CDR3 contains 17 residues. V dropped 5 bases and J dropped 0; count of bases not matched to a gene: 6. Germline CDR1 and CDR2: MDHEN and SYDVKM. Here the CDR3 DNA reads TGTGCCAGCAGTAATCCTAGCGGGGGGGTAAGCACAGATACGCAGTATTTT. Its protein product is CASSNPSGGVSTDTQYF.

This clonotype was found many times. The rearrangement links TRBV7-2 to TRBJ1-5; D gene ambiguous. In germline, CDR1 is SGHTA, CDR2 FQGNSA. V lost 1 base and J lost 3, with 10 bases in between. The CDR3 sequence is 15 residues long. The CDR3 DNA follows: TGTGCCAGCAGCTTAGACCCAAACCCCAATCAGCCCCAGCATTTT. Translating it yields CASSLDPNPNQPQHF. The whole variable domain, filled in from reference TRBV7-2 and TRBJ1-5, reads GAGVSQSPSNKVTEKGKDVELRCDPISGHTALYWYRQSLGQGLEFLIYFQGNSAPDKSGLPSDRFSAERTGGSVSTLTIQRTQQEDSAVYLCASSLDPNPNQPQHFGDGTRLSIL.

This clonotype was observed at least ten times. The chain joins TRBV7-8 to TRBJ2-2, with TRBD2 identical over 15 bases. Germline V gene sequence: CDR1 SGHVS, CDR2 FQNEAQ. Trimming at V came to 4 bases and at J to 3 bases, leaving 3 bases not matched to a gene. This CDR3 region has 17 residues. In DNA, the CDR3 is TGTGCCAGCAGCTCGGGACTAGCGGGGGGATACACCGGGGAGCTGTTTTTT. Protein: CASSSGLAGGYTGELFF.

This clonotype was observed many times. V usage is TRBV7-9 and J usage is TRBJ1-2; D is ambiguous. Trimming took off 4 bases at V and 3 bases at J, with 3 bases between the two ends. The CDR3 extends over 11 amino acids. Germline values: CDR1 SEHNR, CDR2 FQNEAQ (reference sequence). The CDR3 bases are TGTGCCAGCAGCTCGGACTATGGCTACACCTTC. This translates into CASSSDYGYTF.

This clonotype was recorded many times. The chain has TRBV12-3 or TRBV12-4 and TRBJ1-1; D gene ambiguous. The CDR3 extends over 18 amino acids. Trimming stripped 7 bases from V and 1 base from J, with 25 bases between. CDR3 residues: CASIDPPAEGRENTEAFF. The CDR3 region has the DNA TGTGCCAGCATCGACCCCCCCGCGGAAGGACGCGAGAACACTGAAGCTTTCTTT.